This is a list of T cell receptor beta chains from one sample in a study of blood T cell repertoires in COVID-19. Generated by immunoSEQ multiplex PCR, the TCRdb table keeps only in-frame clones and is missing some. The repertoire consists of 100,000 or so clones, with approximately 92% occurring once and the leading ten covering 5.7%. Sequenced input: peripheral blood. The receptor source for this set is a man aged 50-60 years with active COVID-19. Both conserved end residues are part of each CDR3. The D gene is left open where the match is weak. Only part of the rows carry a size: once, few, many, or a class if the clone is expanded.

V	D	J	size	CDR3	DNA
TRBV24-1	NA	TRBJ2-3	NA	CATSKGGDTDTQYF	TGTGCCACCAGTAAGGGAGGAGACACAGATACGCAGTATTTT
TRBV13	TRBD2	TRBJ2-4	NA	CASTFRGEQNIQYF	TGTGCCAGCACCTTCCGGGGGGAACAAAACATTCAGTACTTC
TRBV5-1	TRBD2	TRBJ2-2	NA	CASSSLAGGPRTGELFF	TGCGCCAGCAGCTCTCTAGCGGGAGGGCCTCGCACCGGGGAGCTGTTTTTT
TRBV25-1	NA	TRBJ2-2	NA	CASSASIGELFF	TGTGCCAGCAGTGCCTCTATCGGGGAGCTGTTTTTT
TRBV27	TRBD1	TRBJ2-7	NA	CASSPLRDRGYEQYF	TGTGCCAGCAGTCCACTAAGGGACAGGGGTTACGAGCAGTACTTC
TRBV7-3	NA	TRBJ1-6	NA	CASSLIRNSPLHF	TGTGCCAGCAGCTTAATACGGAATTCACCCCTCCACTTT
TRBV10-2	NA	TRBJ2-1	NA	CASVASRNNEQFF	TGCGCCAGCGTTGCGAGTCGTAACAATGAGCAGTTCTTC
TRBV6-5	TRBD1	TRBJ1-4	NA	CASSYRKTGTVKKLFF	TGTGCCAGCAGTTACCGCAAGACCGGGACAGTAAAAAAACTGTTTTTT
TRBV7-3	NA	TRBJ2-1	NA	CASSLGTDNEQFF	TGTGCCAGCAGCCTCGGGACTGACAATGAGCAGTTCTTC
TRBV6-5	NA	TRBJ2-1	NA	CASSRSSYNEQFF	TGTGCCAGCTCAAGGAGCTCCTACAATGAGCAGTTCTTC
TRBV6-5	NA	TRBJ2-6	NA	CASRLQGSGANVLTF	TGTGCCAGCAGGCTACAGGGCTCTGGGGCCAACGTCCTGACTTTC
TRBV2	TRBD2	TRBJ2-3	NA	CASSASGSSTDTQYF	TGTGCCAGCAGTGCTAGCGGGAGTTCCACAGATACGCAGTATTTT
TRBV19	TRBD2	TRBJ2-5	NA	CASSKPSGLRETQYF	TGTGCCAGTAGTAAGCCTAGCGGCCTGCGGGAGACCCAGTACTTC
TRBV19	TRBD2	TRBJ2-1	NA	CASSPPSGKYNEQFF	TGTGCCAGTAGTCCTCCTAGCGGGAAGTACAATGAGCAGTTCTTC
TRBV19	TRBD2	TRBJ2-2	NA	CASSVGLAANTGELFF	TGTGCCAGTAGTGTGGGACTAGCGGCGAACACCGGGGAGCTGTTTTTT
TRBV2	NA	TRBJ2-5	NA	CASSEQVEETQYF	TGTGCCAGCAGTGAACAGGTGGAAGAGACCCAGTACTTC
TRBV5-1	NA	TRBJ2-1	NA	CASSTGTTGVKNNEQFF	TGCGCCAGCAGCACCGGGACAACAGGAGTAAAAAACAATGAGCAGTTCTTC
TRBV27	TRBD1	TRBJ1-2	once	CASSSRDRGYGYTF	TGTGCCAGCAGTTCACGTGACAGGGGCTATGGCTACACCTTC
TRBV24-1	TRBD2	TRBJ2-1	NA	CATSALTSGSYNEQFF	TGTGCCACCAGTGCGCTAACTAGCGGGAGCTACAATGAGCAGTTCTTC
TRBV3-1/TRBV3-2	TRBD2	TRBJ2-7	once	CASSLRGSLFREQYF	TGTGCCAGCAGCTTACGCGGGAGCCTGTTTCGGGAGCAGTACTTC
TRBV21-1	NA	TRBJ2-7	NA	CASSNKGGGTDPSYYEQYF	TGTGCCAGCAGCAACAAAGGGGGGGGGACGGACCCGTCCTACTACGAGCAGTACTTC
TRBV28	TRBD1	TRBJ1-5	NA	CASSLGTGRSAPQHF	TGTGCCAGCAGTCTAGGGACAGGGCGGTCTGCGCCCCAGCATTTT
TRBV6-5	NA	TRBJ2-1	NA	CASSTRRRAYNEQFF	TGTGCCAGCAGTACGCGGAGGAGGGCCTACAATGAGCAGTTCTTC
TRBV19	NA	TRBJ2-6	NA	CASSSGSSGANVLTF	TGTGCCAGTAGCTCGGGGAGCTCTGGGGCCAACGTCCTGACTTTC
TRBV21-1	NA	TRBJ2-2	NA	CASSKTHDSFRTTGELFF	TGTGCCAGCAGCAAAACCCATGACAGCTTTAGGACCACCGGGGAGCTGTTTTTT
TRBV7-2	NA	TRBJ1-6	NA	CASSLDGYNSPLHF	TGTGCCAGCAGCTTAGACGGGTATAATTCACCCCTCCACTTT
TRBV27	NA	TRBJ1-1	NA	CASSLTGLVTEAFF	TGTGCCAGCAGTTTGACAGGCTTGGTGACTGAAGCTTTCTTT
TRBV28	TRBD2	TRBJ2-1	NA	CAISGTSDNEQFF	TGTGCCATATCCGGGACTAGTGACAATGAGCAGTTCTTC
TRBV2	NA	TRBJ2-7	NA	CASSLDGIDSYEQYF	TGTGCCAGCAGTCTAGACGGGATTGACTCCTACGAGCAGTACTTC
TRBV18	NA	TRBJ1-5	NA	CASPPRLGGFYQPQHF	TGTGCCAGCCCGCCGCGGTTGGGGGGGTTCTATCAGCCCCAGCATTTT
TRBV5-1	NA	TRBJ2-5	NA	CASSLGYSQETQYF	TGCGCCAGCAGCTTGGGGTACAGCCAAGAGACCCAGTACTTC
TRBV25-1	NA	TRBJ2-5	NA	CASSEGRVKIRETQYF	TGTGCCAGCAGTGAAGGCAGGGTTAAGATCCGAGAGACCCAGTACTTC
TRBV3-1/TRBV3-2	NA	TRBJ2-2	few	CASSQRLANTGELFF	TGTGCCAGCAGCCAACGACTCGCGAACACCGGGGAGCTGTTTTTT
TRBV6-5	TRBD1	TRBJ2-7	NA	CASSYQDRGMYEQYF	TGTGCCAGCAGTTACCAGGACAGGGGGATGTACGAGCAGTACTTC
TRBV6-5	NA	TRBJ2-7	NA	CASEEGAYEQYF	TGTGCCAGTGAAGAGGGGGCCTACGAGCAGTACTTC
TRBV29-1	NA	TRBJ2-1	NA	CSVARSREQFF	TGCAGCGTTGCTCGTTCTAGGGAGCAGTTCTTC
TRBV14	TRBD2	TRBJ2-1	NA	CASSQDYTGGPGNEQFF	TGTGCCAGCAGCCAAGATTACACGGGAGGGCCGGGCAATGAGCAGTTCTTC
TRBV6-6	TRBD2	TRBJ2-1	few	CASSPHPGSGRLHEQFF	TGTGCCAGCAGTCCACACCCAGGTAGCGGGAGATTACATGAGCAGTTCTTC
TRBV11-2	TRBD2	TRBJ2-1	NA	CASSILAALPREQFF	TGTGCCAGCAGCATACTAGCGGCCTTGCCGAGGGAGCAGTTCTTC
TRBV11-2	TRBD2	TRBJ2-1	NA	CASSTWGGNEQFF	TGTGCCAGCAGCACCTGGGGGGGAAATGAGCAGTTCTTC
TRBV5-1	TRBD1	TRBJ2-1	NA	CASSSGQGRNEQFF	TGCGCCAGCAGCTCCGGACAGGGTCGCAATGAGCAGTTCTTC
TRBV30	TRBD2	TRBJ2-1	NA	CAWSLSGSFRFF	TGTGCCTGGAGTCTTAGCGGGAGTTTTAGGTTCTTC
TRBV10-1	TRBD1	TRBJ2-7	NA	CASSGGTGLREQYF	TGCGCCAGCAGTGGAGGGACAGGGCTTAGGGAGCAGTACTTC
TRBV15	NA	TRBJ1-4	NA	CATSREGSGGEKLFF	TGTGCCACCAGCAGAGAGGGGAGTGGAGGTGAAAAACTGTTTTTT